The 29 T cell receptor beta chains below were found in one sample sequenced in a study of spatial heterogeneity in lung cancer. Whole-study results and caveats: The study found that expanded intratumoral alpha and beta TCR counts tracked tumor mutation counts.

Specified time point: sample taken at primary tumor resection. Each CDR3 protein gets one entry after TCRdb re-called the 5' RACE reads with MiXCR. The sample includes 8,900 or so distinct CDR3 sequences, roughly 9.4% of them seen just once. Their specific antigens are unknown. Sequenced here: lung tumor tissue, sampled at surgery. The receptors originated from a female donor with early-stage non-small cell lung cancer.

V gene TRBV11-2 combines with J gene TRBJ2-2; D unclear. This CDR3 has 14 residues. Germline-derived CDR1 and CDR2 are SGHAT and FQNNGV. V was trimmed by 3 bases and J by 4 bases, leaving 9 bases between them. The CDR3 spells CASSFRSSTGELFF. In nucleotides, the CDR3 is TGTGCCAGCAGCTTTCGAAGCTCCACCGGGGAGCTGTTTTTT.

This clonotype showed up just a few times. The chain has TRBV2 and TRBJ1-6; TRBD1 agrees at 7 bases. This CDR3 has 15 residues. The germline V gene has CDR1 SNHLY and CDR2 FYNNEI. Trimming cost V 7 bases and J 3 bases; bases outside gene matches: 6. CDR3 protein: CASTPTGNYNSPLHF. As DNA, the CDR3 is TGTGCCAGCACCCCGACAGGGAACTATAATTCACCCCTCCACTTT.

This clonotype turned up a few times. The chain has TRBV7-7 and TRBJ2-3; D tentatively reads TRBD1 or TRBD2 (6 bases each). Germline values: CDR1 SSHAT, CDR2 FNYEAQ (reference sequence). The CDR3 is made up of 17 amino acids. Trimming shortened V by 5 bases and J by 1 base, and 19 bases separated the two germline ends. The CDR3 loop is CASSPSSGARGTDTQYF. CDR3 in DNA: TGTGCCAGCAGCCCAAGTTCGGGGGCGCGAGGCACAGATACGCAGTATTTT.

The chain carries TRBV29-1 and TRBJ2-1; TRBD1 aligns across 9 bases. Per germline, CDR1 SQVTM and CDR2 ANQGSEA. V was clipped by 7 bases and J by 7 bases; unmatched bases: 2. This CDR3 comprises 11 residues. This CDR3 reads CSGDRGNEQFF. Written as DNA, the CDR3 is TGCAGCGGCGACAGGGGGAATGAGCAGTTCTTC.

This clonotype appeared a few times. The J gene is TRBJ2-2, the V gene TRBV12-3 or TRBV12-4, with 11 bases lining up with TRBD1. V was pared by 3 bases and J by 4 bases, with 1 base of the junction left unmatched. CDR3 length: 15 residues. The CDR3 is CASSLGQGVTGELFF. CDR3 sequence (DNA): TGTGCCAGCAGTTTGGGACAGGGGGTCACCGGGGAGCTGTTTTTT.

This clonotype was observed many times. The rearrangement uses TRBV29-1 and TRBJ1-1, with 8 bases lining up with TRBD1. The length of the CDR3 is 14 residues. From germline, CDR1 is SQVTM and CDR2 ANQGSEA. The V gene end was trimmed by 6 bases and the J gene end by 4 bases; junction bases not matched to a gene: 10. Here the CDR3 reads CSVSPRTGSTEAFF. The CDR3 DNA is TGCAGCGTCTCACCTAGGACAGGGAGCACTGAAGCTTTCTTT. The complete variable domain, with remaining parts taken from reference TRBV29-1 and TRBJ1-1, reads SAVISQKPSRDICQRGTSLTIQCQVDSQVTMMFWYRQQPGQSLTLIATANQGSEATYESGFVIDKFPISRPNLTFSTLTVSNMSPEDSSIYLCSVSPRTGSTEAFFGQGTRLTVV.

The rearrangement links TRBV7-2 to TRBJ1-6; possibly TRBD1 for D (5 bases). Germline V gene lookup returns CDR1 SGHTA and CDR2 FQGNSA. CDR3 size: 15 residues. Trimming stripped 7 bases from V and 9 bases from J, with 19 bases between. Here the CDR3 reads CASKREGAFVSPLHF. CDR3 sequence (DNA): TGTGCCAGCAAAAGGGAAGGGGCCTTCGTTTCACCCCTCCACTTT. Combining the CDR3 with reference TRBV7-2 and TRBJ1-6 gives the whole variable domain GAGVSQSPSNKVTEKGKDVELRCDPISGHTALYWYRQSLGQGLEFLIYFQGNSAPDKSGLPSDRFSAERTGGSVSTLTIQRTQQEDSAVYLCASKREGAFVSPLHFGNGTRLTVT.

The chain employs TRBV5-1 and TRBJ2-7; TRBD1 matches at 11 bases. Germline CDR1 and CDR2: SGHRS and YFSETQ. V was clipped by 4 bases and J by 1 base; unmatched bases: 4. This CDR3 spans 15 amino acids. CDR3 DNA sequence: TGCGCCAGCAGCGAGGGACAGGGGGGTTCCTACGAGCAGTACTTC. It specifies CASSEGQGGSYEQYF. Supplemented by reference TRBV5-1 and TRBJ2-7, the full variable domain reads KAGVTQTPRYLIKTRGQQVTLSCSPISGHRSVSWYQQTPGQGLQFLFEYFSETQRNKGNFPGRFSGRQFSNSRSEMNVSTLELGDSALYLCASSEGQGGSYEQYFGPGTRLTVT.

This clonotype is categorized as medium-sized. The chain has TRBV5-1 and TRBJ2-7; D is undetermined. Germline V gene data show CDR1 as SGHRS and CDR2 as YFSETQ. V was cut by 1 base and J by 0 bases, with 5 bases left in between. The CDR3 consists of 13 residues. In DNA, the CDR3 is TGCGCCAGCAGCTTGATAGACTCCTACGAGCAGTACTTC. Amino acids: CASSLIDSYEQYF.

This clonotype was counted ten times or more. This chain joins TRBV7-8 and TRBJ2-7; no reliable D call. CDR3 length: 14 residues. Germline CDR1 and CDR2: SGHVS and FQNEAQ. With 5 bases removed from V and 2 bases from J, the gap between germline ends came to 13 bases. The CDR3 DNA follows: TGTGCCAGCAGCAAGCGCCAGTCCACCTACGAGCAGTACTTC. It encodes CASSKRQSTYEQYF.

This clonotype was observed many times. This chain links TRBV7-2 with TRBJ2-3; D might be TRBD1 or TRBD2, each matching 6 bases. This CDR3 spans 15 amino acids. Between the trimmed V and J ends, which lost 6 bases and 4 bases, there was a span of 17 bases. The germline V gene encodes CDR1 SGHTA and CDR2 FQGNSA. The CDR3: CASRPGARNADTQYF. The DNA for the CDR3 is TGTGCCAGCAGGCCGGGGGCGAGGAACGCAGATACGCAGTATTTT.

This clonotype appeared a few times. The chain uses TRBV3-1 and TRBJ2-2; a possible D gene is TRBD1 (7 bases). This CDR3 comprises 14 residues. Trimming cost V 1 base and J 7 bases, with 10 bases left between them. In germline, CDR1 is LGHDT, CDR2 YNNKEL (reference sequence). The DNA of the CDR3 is TGTGCCAGCAGCCAAGTGCAGGGGGGCGGGGAGCTGTTTTTT. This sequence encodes CASSQVQGGGELFF.

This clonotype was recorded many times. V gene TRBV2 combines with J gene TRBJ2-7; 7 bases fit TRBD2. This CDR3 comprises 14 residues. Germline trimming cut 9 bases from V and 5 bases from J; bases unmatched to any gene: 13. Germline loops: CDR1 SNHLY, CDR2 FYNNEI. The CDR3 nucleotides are TGTGCCAGTATTCCGGGACTAAAGATTCACGAGCAGTACTTC. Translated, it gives CASIPGLKIHEQYF.

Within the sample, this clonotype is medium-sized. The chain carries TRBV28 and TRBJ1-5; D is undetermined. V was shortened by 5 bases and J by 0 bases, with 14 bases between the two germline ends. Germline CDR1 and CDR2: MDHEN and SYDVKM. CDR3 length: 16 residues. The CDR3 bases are TGTGCCAGCAGTCTCCTTACGATTAGTAGCAATCAGCCCCAGCATTTT. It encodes CASSLLTISSNQPQHF. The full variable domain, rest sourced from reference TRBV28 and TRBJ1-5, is DVKVTQSSRYLVKRTGEKVFLECVQDMDHENMFWYRQDPGLGLRLIYFSYDVKMKEKGDIPEGYSVSREKKERFSLILESASTNQTSMYLCASSLLTISSNQPQHFGDGTRLSIL.

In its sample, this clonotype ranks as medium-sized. The CDR3 spells CSVPSKGTQYF. CDR3 sequence (DNA): TGCAGTGTGCCCTCCAAGGGAACGCAGTATTTT. The rearrangement joins TRBV20-1 to TRBJ2-3; no clear D. Per germline, CDR1 DFQATT and CDR2 SNEGSKA (reference sequence). The V end was cut by 7 bases, the J end by 9 bases, with 14 bases between. The CDR3 is made up of 11 amino acids.

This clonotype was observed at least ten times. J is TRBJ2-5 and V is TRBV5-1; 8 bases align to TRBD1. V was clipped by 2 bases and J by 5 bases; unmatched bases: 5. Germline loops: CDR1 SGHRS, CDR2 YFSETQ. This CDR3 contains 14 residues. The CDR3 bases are TGCGCCAGCAGCTTAGCGACAGGGGTGGAGACCCAGTACTTC. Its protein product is CASSLATGVETQYF.

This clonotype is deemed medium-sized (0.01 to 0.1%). The CDR3 protein is CASSQARDYNSPLHF. For the CDR3, the DNA is TGCGCCAGCAGCCAAGCCAGGGACTATAATTCACCCCTCCACTTT. The V and J genes are TRBV4-1 and TRBJ1-6, with a weak D call TRBD1 (5 bases). The V end lost 1 base, the J end lost 3 bases, and 7 bases lay between the germline ends. From germline, CDR1 is MGHRA and CDR2 YSYEKL. This CDR3 comprises 15 residues.

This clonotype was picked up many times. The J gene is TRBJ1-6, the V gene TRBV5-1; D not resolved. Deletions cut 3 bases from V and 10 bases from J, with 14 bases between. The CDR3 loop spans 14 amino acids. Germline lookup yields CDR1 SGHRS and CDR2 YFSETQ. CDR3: CASSSGGSESPLHF. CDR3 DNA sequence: TGCGCCAGCAGCTCCGGAGGCAGTGAATCACCCCTCCACTTT. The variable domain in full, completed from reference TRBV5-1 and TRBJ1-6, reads KAGVTQTPRYLIKTRGQQVTLSCSPISGHRSVSWYQQTPGQGLQFLFEYFSETQRNKGNFPGRFSGRQFSNSRSEMNVSTLELGDSALYLCASSSGGSESPLHFGNGTRLTVT.

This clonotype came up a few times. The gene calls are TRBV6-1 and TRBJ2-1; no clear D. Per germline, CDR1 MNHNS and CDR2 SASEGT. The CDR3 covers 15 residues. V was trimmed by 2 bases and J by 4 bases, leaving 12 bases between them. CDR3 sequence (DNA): TGTGCCAGCAGTGAACGGCGGCGGCGGTACAATGAGCAGTTCTTC. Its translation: CASSERRRRYNEQFF.

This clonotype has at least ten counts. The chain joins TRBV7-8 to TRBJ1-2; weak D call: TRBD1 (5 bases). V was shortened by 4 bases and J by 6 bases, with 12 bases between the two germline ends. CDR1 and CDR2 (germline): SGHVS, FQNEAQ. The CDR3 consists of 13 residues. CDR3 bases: TGTGCCAGCAGCTCATCCGGGACTAATGGCTACACCTTC. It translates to CASSSSGTNGYTF. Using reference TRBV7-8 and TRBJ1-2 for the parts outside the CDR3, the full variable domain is GAGVSQSPRYKVAKRGQDVALRCDPISGHVSLFWYQQALGQGPEFLTYFQNEAQLDKSGLPSDRFFAERPEGSVSTLKIQRTQQEDSAVYLCASSSSGTNGYTFGSGTRLTVV.

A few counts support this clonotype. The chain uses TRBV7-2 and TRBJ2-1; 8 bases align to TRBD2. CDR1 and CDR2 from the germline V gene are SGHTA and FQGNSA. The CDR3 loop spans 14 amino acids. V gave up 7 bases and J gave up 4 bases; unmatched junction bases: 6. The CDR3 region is CASTKRGQYNEQFF. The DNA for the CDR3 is TGTGCCAGCACTAAGCGGGGGCAGTACAATGAGCAGTTCTTC.

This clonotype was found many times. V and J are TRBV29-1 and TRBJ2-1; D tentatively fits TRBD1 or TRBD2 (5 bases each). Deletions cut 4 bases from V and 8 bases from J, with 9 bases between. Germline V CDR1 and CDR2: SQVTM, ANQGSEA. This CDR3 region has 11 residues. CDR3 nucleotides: TGCAGCGTTGCTGTGGGGGATGAGCAGTTCTTC. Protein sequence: CSVAVGDEQFF.

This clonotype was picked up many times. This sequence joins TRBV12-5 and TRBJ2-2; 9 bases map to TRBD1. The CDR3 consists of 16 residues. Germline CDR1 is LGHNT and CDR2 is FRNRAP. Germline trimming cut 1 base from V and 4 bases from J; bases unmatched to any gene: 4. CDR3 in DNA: TGTGCTAGTGGTTTGGGGACAGGGGTTGTCACCGGGGAGCTGTTTTTT. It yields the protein CASGLGTGVVTGELFF.

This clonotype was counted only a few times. The CDR3 sequence is CASSFPPETQYF. CDR3 DNA: TGTGCCAGCAGTTTCCCCCCGGAGACCCAGTACTTC. This chain links TRBV28 with TRBJ2-5; D remains unclear. CDR1 is MDHEN, CDR2 SYDVKM, per germline. The CDR3 spans 12 residues. Trimming pared 3 bases from V and 5 bases from J, leaving 7 bases between. Full variable domain (missing parts from reference TRBV28 and TRBJ2-5): DVKVTQSSRYLVKRTGEKVFLECVQDMDHENMFWYRQDPGLGLRLIYFSYDVKMKEKGDIPEGYSVSREKKERFSLILESASTNQTSMYLCASSFPPETQYFGPGTRLLVL.

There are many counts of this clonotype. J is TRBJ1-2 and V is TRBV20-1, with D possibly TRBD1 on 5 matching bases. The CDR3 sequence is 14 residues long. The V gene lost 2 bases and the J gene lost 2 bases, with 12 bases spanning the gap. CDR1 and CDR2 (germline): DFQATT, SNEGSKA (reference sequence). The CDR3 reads CSARSGTGNYGYTF. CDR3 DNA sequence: TGCAGTGCTAGATCCGGGACGGGGAACTATGGCTACACCTTC.

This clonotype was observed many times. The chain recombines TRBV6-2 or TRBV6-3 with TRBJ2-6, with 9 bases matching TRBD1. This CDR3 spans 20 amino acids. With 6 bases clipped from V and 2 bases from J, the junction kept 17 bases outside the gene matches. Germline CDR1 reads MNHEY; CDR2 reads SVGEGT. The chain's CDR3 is CASSPTLGQGSQTGANVLTF. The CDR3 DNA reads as TGTGCCAGCAGCCCTACTCTAGGACAGGGGAGTCAGACTGGGGCCAACGTCCTGACTTTC.

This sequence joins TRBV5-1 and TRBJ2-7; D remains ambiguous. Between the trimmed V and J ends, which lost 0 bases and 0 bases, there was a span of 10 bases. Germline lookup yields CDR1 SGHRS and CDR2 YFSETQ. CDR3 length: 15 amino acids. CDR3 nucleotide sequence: TGCGCCAGCAGCTTGGAGCCGGGCAGCTCCTACGAGCAGTACTTC. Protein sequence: CASSLEPGSSYEQYF.

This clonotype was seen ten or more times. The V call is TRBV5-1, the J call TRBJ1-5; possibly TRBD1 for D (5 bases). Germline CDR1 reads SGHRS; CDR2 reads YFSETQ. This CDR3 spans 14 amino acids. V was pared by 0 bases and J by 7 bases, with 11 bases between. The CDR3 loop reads CASSLAFGDQPQHF. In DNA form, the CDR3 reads TGCGCCAGCAGCTTGGCCTTCGGGGACCAGCCCCAGCATTTT.

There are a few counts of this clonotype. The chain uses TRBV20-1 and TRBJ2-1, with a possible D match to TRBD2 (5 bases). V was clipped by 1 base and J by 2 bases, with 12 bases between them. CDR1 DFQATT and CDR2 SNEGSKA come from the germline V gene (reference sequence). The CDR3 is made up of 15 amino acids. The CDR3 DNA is TGCAGTGCTAGAGCCCTGGGTAGCGCCTACAATGAGCAGTTCTTC. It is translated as CSARALGSAYNEQFF.